The 10 T cell receptor beta chains below all came from one sample that was sequenced in a study of Ad26.COV2.S vaccination and SARS-CoV-2 variants. Generated by immunoSEQ multiplex PCR, the TCRdb table keeps only in-frame clones and is missing some. The table records more than 40,000 clones, 75% to 85% of them present only once. This sample comprised peripheral blood, obtained after recovery from COVID-19. Receptors were obtained from a human donor who had recovered from COVID-19.

J is TRBJ2-7 and V is TRBV7-9; no firm D call. Per germline, CDR1 SEHNR and CDR2 FQNEAQ (reference sequence). V lost 3 bases and J 7 bases, leaving 10 bases between the germline ends. The CDR3 is made up of 12 amino acids. The CDR3 nucleotides read TGTGCCAGCAGCTTTTGGGCGCGGGAGCAGTACTTC. It encodes CASSFWAREQYF.

The chain combines TRBV6-6 with TRBJ2-5, with D possibly being TRBD2 (6 bases). Germline V lookup: CDR1 MNHNY, CDR2 SVGAGI (reference sequence). CDR3 length: 15 residues. V was trimmed by 5 bases and J by 5 bases, leaving 18 bases between them. The CDR3 nucleotides read TGTGCCAGCAGTACCCGGGACTCGTCGGTGGAGACCCAGTACTTC. This gives the protein CASSTRDSSVETQYF.

The J gene is TRBJ1-1, the V gene TRBV28, with D hard to call. Germline V gives CDR1 MDHEN, CDR2 SYDVKM. The CDR3 has 15 amino acids. V lost 2 bases to trimming and J lost 5 bases, with 15 bases between them. As DNA, the CDR3 is TGTGCCAGCAGTTTACTGGGCTTCCTGGGGACTGAAGCTTTCTTT. As protein: CASSLLGFLGTEAFF.

The chain carries TRBV18 and TRBJ2-5, with 9 bases identical to TRBD2. Trimming took 0 bases from V and 1 from J; bases not matched to a gene: 15. The CDR3 contains 20 residues. The germline gives CDR1 KGHSH, CDR2 LQKENI. This CDR3 is CASSPPRGLATERFQETQYF. The CDR3 DNA follows: TGTGCCAGCTCACCACCACGTGGACTAGCGACAGAAAGGTTCCAAGAGACCCAGTACTTC.

Written as DNA, the CDR3 is TGCGCCAGCAGCCTTGTTGGACAAACAGGGTACAATGAGCAGTTCTTC. Translated, it gives CASSLVGQTGYNEQFF. The chain employs TRBV5-1 and TRBJ2-1; D may be TRBD1 (6 bases). CDR3 size: 16 residues. The germline gives CDR1 SGHRS, CDR2 YFSETQ. The V end was cut by 4 bases, the J end by 4 bases, with 18 bases between.

The rearrangement links TRBV5-1 to TRBJ2-3, with TRBD2 matching over 11 bases. V was pared by 4 bases and J by 0 bases, with 16 bases of the junction left unmatched. CDR3 length: 20 amino acids. The germline gives CDR1 SGHRS, CDR2 YFSETQ. Here the CDR3 reads CASSPRRTSGPGYSTDTQYF. The CDR3 bases are TGCGCCAGCAGCCCCCGCCGGACTAGCGGGCCCGGTTATAGCACAGATACGCAGTATTTT.

In its sample, this clone was seen a few times. V usage is TRBV10-3 and J usage is TRBJ2-5, with no clear D. CDR1 and CDR2 (germline): ENHRY, SYGVKD. The CDR3 sequence is 12 residues long. The ends were cut back, 3 bases at V and 5 bases at J, with 7 bases in the middle. The CDR3 DNA sequence: TGTGCCATCAGTGATGATGCGGAGACCCAGTACTTC. It codes for CAISDDAETQYF.

This clone appeared a single time. The CDR3, as DNA: TGTGCCAGCGCAGGTCGGGACGCCCAAAATTCCCAGCATTTT. Its translation: CASAGRDAQNSQHF. The chain employs TRBV6-5 and TRBJ1-5, with D maybe TRBD1 (5 bases). CDR3 size: 14 residues. Germline assignment: CDR1 MNHEY and CDR2 SVGAGI. V was pared by 8 bases and J by 11 bases, with 22 bases between.

This chain links TRBV9 with TRBJ2-5, with 7 bases that match TRBD2. The germline V gene has CDR1 SGDLS and CDR2 YYNGEE. The CDR3 extends over 15 amino acids. V gave up 0 bases and J gave up 1 base; unmatched junction bases: 3. CDR3 sequence (DNA): TGTGCCAGCAGCGTAGCGGCGGGGGTCCAAGAGACCCAGTACTTC. It encodes CASSVAAGVQETQYF.

In nucleotides, the CDR3 is TGTGCCAGCAGTAGGGGGCTGCATCAGCCCCAGCATTTT. Translated, it gives CASSRGLHQPQHF. V usage is TRBV12-3 or TRBV12-4 and J usage is TRBJ1-5; the match to TRBD1 covers 7 bases. The trim removed 5 bases at V and 5 bases at J, leaving 3 bases unmatched. CDR3 length: 13 residues.